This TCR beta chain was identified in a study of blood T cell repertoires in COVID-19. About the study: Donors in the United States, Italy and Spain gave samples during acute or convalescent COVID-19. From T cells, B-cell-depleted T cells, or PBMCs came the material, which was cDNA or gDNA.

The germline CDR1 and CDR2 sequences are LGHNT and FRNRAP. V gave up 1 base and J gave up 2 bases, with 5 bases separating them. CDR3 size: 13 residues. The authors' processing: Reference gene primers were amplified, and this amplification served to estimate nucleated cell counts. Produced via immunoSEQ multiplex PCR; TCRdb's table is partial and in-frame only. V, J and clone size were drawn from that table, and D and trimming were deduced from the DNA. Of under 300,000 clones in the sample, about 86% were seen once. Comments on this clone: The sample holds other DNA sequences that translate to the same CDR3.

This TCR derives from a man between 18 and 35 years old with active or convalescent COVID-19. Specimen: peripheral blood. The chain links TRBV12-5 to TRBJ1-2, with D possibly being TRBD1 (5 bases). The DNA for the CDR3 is TGTGCTAGTGGTTTGGGACAGAACTATGGCTACACCTTC. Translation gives CASGLGQNYGYTF.